These 32 T cell receptor beta chains share one sample of origin, sequenced in a study of shared clonotypes between healthy human individuals (TCRdb year 2020). The protocol used for the library was the immunoSEQ multiplex PCR assay. Sourced from immuneACCESS, this table was stored by TCRdb with only in-frame sequences that have V and J called. A share of the clones is absent; for the studies checked, an unresolved V gene accounts for under half, and the remainder has no known explanation. The sample yields 300,000 to 400,000 clones; roughly 80% were counted once. 10% of the sample rests with the top ten. The sequencing sample was made of memory CD4+ T cells sorted from blood. The meaning of the sample's cell subset or site label: CD45RA-negative fraction. Receptors originate from a man in his thirties or forties in good health.

This clone was picked up a small number of times. The rearrangement links TRBV10-3 to TRBJ1-1; D gene uncertain. Germline V gene sequence: CDR1 ENHRY, CDR2 SYGVKD. This CDR3 is built from 13 residues. V was clipped by 0 bases and J by 1 base, with 3 bases between them. Written as DNA, the CDR3 is TGTGCCATCAGTGAGTCAAGGAACACTGAAGCTTTCTTT. Translating it yields CAISESRNTEAFF.

CDR3 sequence (DNA): TGCGCCAGCAGCCACGACCTCGGGCGGAGCGGGGAGCTGTTTTTT. This encodes CASSHDLGRSGELFF. V is TRBV5-1 and J is TRBJ2-2; D unclear. Trimming removed 4 bases from V and 7 bases from J, with 17 bases in between. The CDR3 sequence is 15 residues long. The V gene's germline CDR1 is SGHRS and CDR2 YFSETQ.

The rearrangement links TRBV18 to TRBJ1-2; 12 nucleotides line up with TRBD1. J lost 4 bases, V lost 1 base, and 7 bases had no gene match. In germline, CDR1 is KGHSH, CDR2 LQKENI. The CDR3 totals 17 residues. The chain's CDR3 is CASSPRGQGAKSYGYTF. The CDR3 bases are TGTGCCAGCTCACCACGGGGACAGGGGGCGAAATCCTATGGCTACACCTTC.

This chain uses TRBV4-1 with TRBJ1-3; possibly TRBD1 for D (5 bases). Deletions cut 4 bases from V and 0 bases from J, with 10 bases between. The CDR3 has 15 residues. Germline loops: CDR1 MGHRA, CDR2 YSYEKL. CDR3 nucleotide sequence: TGCGCCAGCAGCCGGGGGATGAGCTCTGGAAACACCATATATTTT. Protein product: CASSRGMSSGNTIYF.

This clone turned up a few times. The rearrangement links TRBV18 to TRBJ1-5; 12 bases line up with TRBD1. The V segment lost 6 bases and the J segment 5 bases; nucleotides outside the gene matches: 5. The CDR3 is 15 amino acids. Germline CDR1 KGHSH, CDR2 LQKENI. CDR3 nucleotide sequence: TGTGCCAGCTCGCCAGGGACAGGGGGCGATCAGCCCCAGCATTTT. This codes for CASSPGTGGDQPQHF.

This rearrangement joins TRBV9 to TRBJ1-1, with D tentatively TRBD1 (6 bases). The ends were cut back, 3 bases at V and 1 base at J, with 16 bases in the middle. Germline values: CDR1 SGDLS, CDR2 YYNGEE. The CDR3 runs 16 residues. CDR3 in amino acids: CASSASTGRRNTEAFF. In nucleotides, the CDR3 is TGTGCCAGCAGCGCATCCACAGGGAGACGGAACACTGAAGCTTTCTTT. The full variable domain, with the rest looked up from reference TRBV9 and TRBJ1-1, is DSGVTQTPKHLITATGQRVTLRCSPRSGDLSVYWYQQSLDQGLQFLIQYYNGEERAKGNILERFSAQQFPDLHSELNLSSLELGDSALYFCASSASTGRRNTEAFFGQGTRLTVV.

In this sample, this clone turned up a few times. The rearrangement links TRBV5-8 to TRBJ1-1; the match to TRBD1 covers 7 bases. Germline V gene lookup returns CDR1 SGHTS and CDR2 YDEGEE. Trimming took 1 base from V and 0 from J; bases not matched to a gene: 3. The CDR3 covers 15 residues. CDR3 sequence: CASSLSGTVNTEAFF. The CDR3, as DNA: TGTGCCAGCAGCTTGTCTGGGACAGTGAACACTGAAGCTTTCTTT.

J is TRBJ2-7 and V is TRBV28; D gene uncertain. The ends were cut back, 10 bases at V and 1 base at J, with 8 bases in the middle. This CDR3 region has 11 residues. Germline-derived CDR1 and CDR2 are MDHEN and SYDVKM. The CDR3 DNA follows: TGTGCCACCGGTCGGTCCTACGAGCAGTACTTC. Translating it yields CATGRSYEQYF.

The V gene is TRBV28, the J gene TRBJ2-3; D is perhaps TRBD1 or TRBD2 (7 bases each). Looked up from germline, CDR1 is MDHEN and CDR2 is SYDVKM. The CDR3 totals 16 residues. Trimming shortened V by 6 bases and J by 2 bases, and 18 bases separated the two germline ends. The DNA for the CDR3 is TGTGCCAGCAGGGCCTGGGGAGGGGGCCCCACAGATACGCAGTATTTT. Translated, it gives CASRAWGGGPTDTQYF.

This clone was seen only a few times. The V call is TRBV19, the J call TRBJ1-5, with D tentatively TRBD1 (5 bases). The CDR3 loop spans 14 amino acids. The V gene's germline CDR1 is LNHDA and CDR2 SQIVND (reference sequence). Trimming pared 6 bases from V and 3 bases from J, leaving 12 bases between. For the CDR3, the DNA is TGTGCCAGTAGCCGGAGGGGCCCCAATCAGCCCCAGCATTTT. It codes for CASSRRGPNQPQHF.

This clone was counted only a few times. V is TRBV5-1 and J is TRBJ1-4, with TRBD1 matching 9 bases. This CDR3 is built from 15 residues. Germline assignment: CDR1 SGHRS and CDR2 YFSETQ. The J segment lost 6 bases and the V segment lost 2 bases, leaving 5 bases of the junction unmatched. The chain's CDR3 is CASSLGQGKDEKLFF. The CDR3 DNA sequence: TGCGCCAGCAGCTTAGGACAGGGGAAGGATGAAAAACTGTTTTTT.

This clone has a handful of counts. The chain links TRBV7-8 to TRBJ2-1; tentatively, D is TRBD2 (5 bases). V gave up 5 bases and J gave up 5 bases, with 19 bases separating them. In germline, CDR1 is SGHVS, CDR2 FQNEAQ. This CDR3 has 16 amino acids. The chain's CDR3 is CASSPLETSGNNEQFF. CDR3 nucleotide sequence: TGTGCCAGCAGCCCACTTGAGACGTCGGGAAACAATGAGCAGTTCTTC.

The chain carries TRBV12-5 and TRBJ2-3, with TRBD2 matching 7 bases. This CDR3 has 15 residues. Per germline, CDR1 LGHNT and CDR2 FRNRAP. Trimming at V came to 5 bases and at J to 0 bases, leaving 5 bases not matched to a gene. CDR3 coding DNA: TGTGCTAGTGGTCTCTTTAGCGGGAGCACAGATACGCAGTATTTT. Amino acid sequence: CASGLFSGSTDTQYF.

Turning to this clone: This may arise from a read error, as a much more abundant clone is one base away. The same CDR3 is also encoded by other DNA sequences in this sample. The CDR3 coding sequence is TGTGCCAGCAGCTTGACCTCTGCAGGAGCTTTCTACGAGCAGTACTTC. Protein sequence: CASSLTSAGAFYEQYF. The chain employs TRBV11-2 and TRBJ2-7; no clear D. Germline V gene lookup returns CDR1 SGHAT and CDR2 FQNNGV. V was pared by 3 bases and J by 3 bases, with 18 bases between. The CDR3 is made up of 16 amino acids.

The chain has TRBV7-2 and TRBJ2-5, with 8 positions matching TRBD2. The V gene end was trimmed by 3 bases and the J gene end by 6 bases; junction bases not matched to a gene: 6. This CDR3 is built from 14 residues. Germline V lookup: CDR1 SGHTA, CDR2 FQGNSA. The CDR3 sequence: CASSFSGTSQTQYF. The DNA of the CDR3 is TGTGCCAGCAGCTTTAGCGGGACGTCCCAGACCCAGTACTTC. The variable domain in full, with the rest retrieved from reference TRBV7-2 and TRBJ2-5, is GAGVSQSPSNKVTEKGKDVELRCDPISGHTALYWYRQSLGQGLEFLIYFQGNSAPDKSGLPSDRFSAERTGGSVSTLTIQRTQQEDSAVYLCASSFSGTSQTQYFGPGTRLLVL.

The V gene is TRBV7-2, the J gene TRBJ2-7; D may be TRBD2 (7 bases). The V end was cut by 5 bases, the J end by 2 bases, with 10 bases between. The CDR3 extends over 13 amino acids. Germline V gene sequence: CDR1 SGHTA, CDR2 FQGNSA. The CDR3 coding sequence is TGTGCCAGCAGCAGGGGGGGGCCCTACGAGCAGTACTTC. Translation: CASSRGGPYEQYF.

This rearrangement joins TRBV20-1 to TRBJ1-1, with unresolved D. The CDR3 spans 10 residues. Germline V lookup: CDR1 DFQATT, CDR2 SNEGSKA (reference sequence). Between the trimmed V and J ends, which lost 4 bases and 2 bases, there was a span of 2 bases. CDR3 residues: CSATNTEAFF. CDR3 bases: TGCAGTGCTACTAACACTGAAGCTTTCTTT.

The V call is TRBV9, the J call TRBJ2-1; 8 positions match TRBD2. J lost 7 bases, V lost 4 bases, and 7 bases had no gene match. The CDR3 loop spans 14 amino acids. Germline V gives CDR1 SGDLS, CDR2 YYNGEE. CDR3 coding DNA: TGTGCCAGCAGCTTCCGAGCGGGAGTGAATGAGCAGTTCTTC. Translation: CASSFRAGVNEQFF.

The rearrangement joins TRBV5-1 to TRBJ2-3; TRBD2 matches 10 bases. V lost 2 bases, J lost 2 bases, and 8 bases stayed unmatched. Germline V lookup: CDR1 SGHRS, CDR2 YFSETQ. The CDR3 has 17 amino acids. CDR3 residues: CASSFQSGRGITDTQYF. In DNA, the CDR3 is TGCGCCAGCAGCTTTCAAAGCGGGAGGGGGATCACAGATACGCAGTATTTT.

This clone was observed at least ten times. The chain is built from TRBV28 and TRBJ2-7; D is possibly TRBD1 or TRBD2 (6 bases each). The length of the CDR3 is 14 residues. The V gene's germline CDR1 is MDHEN and CDR2 SYDVKM. V dropped 8 bases and J dropped 6 bases, with 20 bases sitting between them. CDR3 DNA sequence: TGTGCCAGCGACCCTACAGGGTTGGGGGGCGAGCAGTACTTC. Protein sequence: CASDPTGLGGEQYF.

Only one count was recorded for this clone. The genes are TRBV7-5 and TRBJ2-5; the D call of TRBD1 is as the table states it, not checked on the DNA. TRBV7-5 is a pseudogene locus. This CDR3 is built from 17 residues. In nucleotides, the CDR3 is TGTGTCAGAAGCCCAGCTTGGACAGTCGAGAGTCAAGAGACCCAGTACTTC. This codes for CVRSPAWTVESQETQYF.

The CDR3 spells CSVRQSQSGNTIYF. CDR3 DNA sequence: TGCAGCGTTCGACAGTCACAGTCTGGAAACACCATATATTTT. This sequence joins TRBV29-1 and TRBJ1-3, with a possible D match to TRBD1 (5 bases). This CDR3 comprises 14 residues. The V end lost 5 bases, the J end lost 1 base, and 12 bases lay between the germline ends. CDR1 SQVTM and CDR2 ANQGSEA come from the germline V gene.

This clone was observed a handful of times. The chain couples TRBV27 to TRBJ2-3; 9 bases are shared with TRBD1. This CDR3 contains 20 residues. From germline, CDR1 is MNHEY and CDR2 SMNVEV (reference sequence). The V and J ends lost 4 bases and 0 bases, in that order; junction bases with no gene match: 17. The CDR3, as DNA: TGTGCCAGCAGTTACAACGGACAGGGGATGTTAGCGTCTAGCACAGATACGCAGTATTTT. Protein: CASSYNGQGMLASSTDTQYF.

J is TRBJ1-2 and V is TRBV6-1; D ambiguous. V lost 5 bases and J lost 3, with 7 bases in between. Germline lookup yields CDR1 MNHNS and CDR2 SASEGT. The CDR3 is 12 residues long. Here the CDR3 DNA reads TGTGCCAGCAGTCCGAGGCACTATGGCTACACCTTC. Protein: CASSPRHYGYTF.

V and J are TRBV9 and TRBJ2-7; TRBD1 matches at 8 bases. The length of the CDR3 is 13 residues. Unmatched junction bases numbered 8, after V lost 3 bases and J lost 9 bases. The V gene's germline CDR1 is SGDLS and CDR2 YYNGEE. CDR3 region: CASSDHPGGGQYF. As DNA, the CDR3 is TGTGCCAGCAGCGACCACCCAGGGGGCGGGCAGTACTTC.

The CDR3 is CASSSRFPRTSGDTQYF. The CDR3 DNA reads TGTGCCAGCAGTTCCCGCTTTCCGCGGACTAGCGGGGATACGCAGTATTTT. The rearrangement links TRBV27 to TRBJ2-3; TRBD2 agrees at 11 bases. The V and J ends lost 4 bases and 6 bases, in that order; junction bases with no gene match: 12. CDR3 length equals 17 residues. CDR1 and CDR2 (germline): MNHEY, SMNVEV (reference sequence).

The chain combines TRBV29-1 with TRBJ2-3, with a weak D call TRBD2 (5 bases). This CDR3 is 14 amino acids long. The ends were cut back, 4 bases at V and 4 bases at J, with 15 bases in the middle. Looked up from germline, CDR1 is SQVTM and CDR2 is ANQGSEA. The CDR3 here is CSVGWSSWADTQYF. The CDR3 DNA reads as TGCAGCGTTGGGTGGTCTAGCTGGGCAGATACGCAGTATTTT.

The chain links TRBV7-6 to TRBJ2-7, with D possibly called TRBD1 or TRBD2 (5 bases each). Trimming shortened V by 5 bases and J by 5 bases, and 13 bases separated the two germline ends. Germline V gene sequence: CDR1 SGHVS, CDR2 FNYEAQ. CDR3 length equals 13 residues. The CDR3 is CASSQIEGNEQYF. The CDR3 nucleotides read TGTGCCAGCAGCCAAATAGAGGGGAACGAGCAGTACTTC.

The chain carries TRBV9 and TRBJ1-5; 12 bases align to TRBD1. The CDR3 has 15 amino acids. Losses at the gene ends were 4 bases for V and 5 bases for J; bases not matched to a gene: 4. Looked up from germline, CDR1 is SGDLS and CDR2 is YYNGEE. In DNA form, the CDR3 reads TGTGCCAGCAGCCTCGGGACAGGGGGCTATCAGCCCCAGCATTTT. It is translated as CASSLGTGGYQPQHF.

The genes are TRBV5-1 and TRBJ2-7, with D possibly TRBD2 on 6 matching bases. V lost 3 bases, J lost 4 bases, and 17 bases lay in between. The CDR3 loop spans 15 amino acids. Germline lookup yields CDR1 SGHRS and CDR2 YFSETQ. CDR3: CASSYGPAGSYEQYF. In nucleotides, the CDR3 is TGCGCCAGCAGCTACGGACCCGCGGGATCGTACGAGCAGTACTTC.

The chain is built from TRBV7-8 and TRBJ2-1, with 10 bases lining up with TRBD2. From germline, CDR1 is SGHVS and CDR2 FQNEAQ. The CDR3 consists of 15 residues. The J segment lost 9 bases and the V segment lost 5 bases, leaving 10 bases of the junction unmatched. The CDR3 loop is CASSQALAGVREQFF. CDR3 DNA sequence: TGTGCCAGCAGCCAGGCCCTAGCGGGAGTACGTGAGCAGTTCTTC.

The chain employs TRBV11-2 and TRBJ2-2; D gene ambiguous. V lost 8 bases, J lost 4 bases, and 23 bases lay in between. In germline, CDR1 is SGHAT, CDR2 FQNNGV. CDR3 length equals 17 residues. The DNA of the CDR3 is TGTGCCAGCCGGAAGTCGTTGACGGCTTCTTTCACCGGGGAGCTGTTTTTT. This sequence encodes CASRKSLTASFTGELFF.